These 10 T cell receptor beta chains originate from one sample sequenced in a study of blood T cells in healthy people across ages. The use of a sample-barcoded 5' primer and a J-beta primer mix characterized a second PCR of 7 to 11 cycles. TCRdb re-derived calls from the 5' RACE reads in MiXCR, one entry per CDR3 protein. Here the sample spans under 1,100,000 distinct CDR3 sequences, 25% being singletons. These records were also assigned to another study, of T cells of mothers and their children.

The specimen sequenced was blood. The receptors shown here come from a girl aged 2 to 9 in good health.

The chain joins TRBV29-1 to TRBJ2-7; D gene uncertain. The V end lost 4 bases, the J end lost 2 bases, and 12 bases lay between the germline ends. CDR1 SQVTM and CDR2 ANQGSEA come from the germline V gene. The CDR3 has 13 amino acids. The CDR3 region has the DNA TGCAGCGTTGTTTACGGGCACGCCTACGAGCAGTACTTC. Protein product: CSVVYGHAYEQYF.

This clonotype has only a few counts. This chain joins TRBV29-1 and TRBJ2-1; D uncertain. V dropped 5 bases and J dropped 9 bases, with 8 bases sitting between them. The CDR3 runs 10 residues. The germline gives CDR1 SQVTM, CDR2 ANQGSEA. The DNA for the CDR3 is TGCAGCGTTAGCACAAGTGAGCAGTTCTTC. Protein: CSVSTSEQFF.

V and J are TRBV7-8 and TRBJ1-3, with D uncertain. This CDR3 spans 14 amino acids. Germline lookup yields CDR1 SGHVS and CDR2 FQNEAQ. V lost 3 bases, J lost 2 bases, and 8 bases lay in between. CDR3 nucleotide sequence: TGTGCCAGCAGCTTTAGGGCTGCTGGAAACACCATATATTTT. As protein: CASSFRAAGNTIYF.

This clonotype was seen ten or more times. The chain joins TRBV7-6 to TRBJ2-4; no firm D call. V was trimmed by 2 bases and J by 8 bases, leaving 10 bases between them. This CDR3 has 13 residues. CDR1 SGHVS and CDR2 FNYEAQ come from the germline V gene. CDR3 nucleotides: TGTGCCAGCAGCTTAACCGACCTGGACATTCAGTACTTC. Its translation: CASSLTDLDIQYF.

The V call is TRBV14, the J call TRBJ2-5, with TRBD1 matching over 7 bases. Trimming at V came to 4 bases and at J to 5 bases, leaving 13 bases not matched to a gene. The germline CDR1 and CDR2 sequences are SGHDN and FVKESK. CDR3 length equals 16 residues. This CDR3 is CASSRPTGPGWETQYF. The CDR3 DNA is TGTGCCAGCAGCCGACCGACAGGGCCAGGGTGGGAGACCCAGTACTTC.

The chain couples TRBV12-3 or TRBV12-4 to TRBJ1-2; D is undetermined. V shed 3 bases and J shed 3 bases, with 8 bases lying between them. The CDR3 is 13 residues long. The CDR3 region is CASSLRIDYGYTF. The CDR3 nucleotides are TGTGCCAGCAGTTTGAGGATTGACTATGGCTACACCTTC.

The chain is built from TRBV28 and TRBJ1-1; perhaps TRBD1 as D (5 bases). CDR1 and CDR2 (germline): MDHEN, SYDVKM. V lost 6 bases and J lost 7, with 15 bases in between. The CDR3 sequence is 13 residues long. This CDR3 is CASSLGPSGEAFF. In DNA, the CDR3 is TGTGCCAGCAGCTTGGGGCCGTCGGGTGAAGCTTTCTTT.

The table lists this clonotype with a few counts. The V gene is TRBV6-2 or TRBV6-3, the J gene TRBJ2-1, with TRBD2 identical over 10 bases. Germline loops: CDR1 MNHEY, CDR2 SVGEGT. J was trimmed by 9 bases and V by 4 bases; bases with no gene match: 15. The CDR3 extends over 17 amino acids. The CDR3 here is CASSSLRGSGGLGEQFF. As DNA, the CDR3 is TGTGCCAGCAGTTCCCTAAGGGGTAGCGGGGGGCTGGGTGAGCAGTTCTTC.

The chain combines TRBV6-2 or TRBV6-3 with TRBJ2-5; D remains unclear. This CDR3 has 14 residues. Germline V gives CDR1 MNHEY, CDR2 SVGEGT. V lost 2 bases and J 5 bases, leaving 12 bases between the germline ends. CDR3 sequence (DNA): TGTGCCAGCAGTTACATCCGAAAGGAGGAGACCCAGTACTTC. This sequence encodes CASSYIRKEETQYF.

This clonotype was detected only a few times. V usage is TRBV7-2 and J usage is TRBJ2-3; 8 bases align to TRBD2. Per the germline V gene, CDR1 is SGHTA and CDR2 is FQGNSA. Trimming cost V 5 bases and J 2 bases; bases outside gene matches: 3. This CDR3 is 14 amino acids long. CDR3: CASSPRGDTDTQYF. The CDR3 DNA is TGTGCCAGCAGCCCGCGGGGGGACACAGATACGCAGTATTTT.